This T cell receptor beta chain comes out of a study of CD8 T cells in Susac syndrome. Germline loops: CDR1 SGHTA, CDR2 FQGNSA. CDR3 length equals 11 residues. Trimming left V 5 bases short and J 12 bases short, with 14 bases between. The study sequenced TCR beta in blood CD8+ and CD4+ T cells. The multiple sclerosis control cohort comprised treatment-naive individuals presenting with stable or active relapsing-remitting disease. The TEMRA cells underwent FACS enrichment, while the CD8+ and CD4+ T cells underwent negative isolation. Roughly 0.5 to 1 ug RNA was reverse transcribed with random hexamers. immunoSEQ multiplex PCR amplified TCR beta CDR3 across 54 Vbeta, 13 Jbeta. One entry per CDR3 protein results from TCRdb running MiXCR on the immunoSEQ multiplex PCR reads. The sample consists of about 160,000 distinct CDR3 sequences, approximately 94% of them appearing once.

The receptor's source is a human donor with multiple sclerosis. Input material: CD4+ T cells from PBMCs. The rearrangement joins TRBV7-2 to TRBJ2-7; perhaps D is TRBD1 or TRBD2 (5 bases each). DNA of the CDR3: TGTGCCAGCAGCGTGGGGGACGTTCGGTACTTC. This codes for CASSVGDVRYF.